This T cell receptor (beta chain) originates from a study of blood T cell repertoires in COVID-19. Overall study: The United States, Italy and Spain provided the acute and convalescent COVID-19 samples.

Sequenced by immunoSEQ multiplex PCR; TCRdb stores in-frame clones only, minus some. The table has about 82,000 clones, 80% seen once. The CDR3 sequence is 12 residues long. Trimming shortened V by 2 bases and J by 9 bases, and 10 bases separated the two germline ends. Germline V gene sequence: CDR1 MDHEN, CDR2 SYDVKM. This clonotype was sampled from a woman aged 40 to 50 with active or convalescent COVID-19. V gene TRBV28 combines with J gene TRBJ1-1; possibly TRBD1 for D (5 bases). Sequenced: peripheral blood. The CDR3: CASSLRTIKAFF. CDR3 in DNA: TGTGCCAGCAGTTTACGGACAATCAAAGCTTTCTTT. The variable domain in full, with the rest retrieved from reference TRBV28 and TRBJ1-1, is DVKVTQSSRYLVKRTGEKVFLECVQDMDHENMFWYRQDPGLGLRLIYFSYDVKMKEKGDIPEGYSVSREKKERFSLILESASTNQTSMYLCASSLRTIKAFFGQGTRLTVV.